The 12 T cell receptor beta chains reported below all come from one sample, sequenced in a study of CD8+ T cells in alopecia areata. The sequencing template was cDNA reverse transcribed from extracted RNA. TCRdb's copy holds only in-frame clones and misses some; the assay was immunoSEQ multiplex PCR. The sample lists about 180,000 clones; about 66% were seen once. This specimen consisted of CD8+ T cells sorted from blood, obtained at week 0. The source is a human donor with alopecia areata.

In its sample, this clone was seen a few times. This rearrangement joins TRBV4-1 to TRBJ1-1, with a weak D call TRBD1 (5 bases). There are 13 residues in the CDR3. The germline gives CDR1 MGHRA, CDR2 YSYEKL. The ends were cut back, 3 bases at V and 4 bases at J, with 9 bases in the middle. CDR3 bases: TGCGCCAGCAGCCACAACGGGGGCACTGAAGCTTTCTTT. It codes for CASSHNGGTEAFF.

The chain employs TRBV25-1 and TRBJ2-3; TRBD1 might be the D (6 bases). The CDR3 length is 13 residues. Between the trimmed V and J ends, which lost 7 bases and 4 bases, there was a span of 12 bases. The V gene's germline CDR1 is MGHDK and CDR2 SYGVNS. CDR3 nucleotides: TGTGCCAGCACACAGGGTGTTTCAGATACGCAGTATTTT. Translation: CASTQGVSDTQYF.

The V gene is TRBV27, the J gene TRBJ1-5; D may be TRBD1 (6 bases). Germline CDR1 and CDR2: MNHEY and SMNVEV (reference sequence). V was trimmed by 0 bases and J by 5 bases, leaving 11 bases between them. The CDR3 runs to 15 residues. CDR3 protein: CASSLSATGYQPQHF. In DNA, the CDR3 is TGTGCCAGCAGTTTATCGGCGACAGGATATCAGCCCCAGCATTTT.

V and J are TRBV18 and TRBJ1-1; D may be TRBD1 (6 bases). Germline-derived CDR1 and CDR2 are KGHSH and LQKENI. Trimming cost V 3 bases and J 8 bases, with 10 bases left between them. The CDR3 totals 12 residues. CDR3 sequence: CASSPRQGEAFF. In DNA form, the CDR3 reads TGTGCCAGCTCACCTCGTCAGGGGGAAGCTTTCTTT.

The chain recombines TRBV5-1 with TRBJ2-3, with a tentative D call TRBD1 (6 bases). V was cut by 4 bases and J by 2 bases, with 14 bases left in between. Germline V gives CDR1 SGHRS, CDR2 YFSETQ. The CDR3 has 15 residues. The CDR3 sequence: CASSQSDSYTDTQYF. The CDR3 DNA follows: TGCGCCAGCAGCCAATCGGACAGTTACACAGATACGCAGTATTTT.

This clone was observed a handful of times. V usage is TRBV30 and J usage is TRBJ2-3, with 8 bases fitting TRBD2. Germline loops: CDR1 GTSNPN, CDR2 SVGIG (reference sequence). V shed 0 bases, J shed 6 bases, and the junction held 11 bases outside the gene matches. The CDR3 runs to 16 residues. This chain's CDR3 is CAWSVTRRGARDTQYF. The CDR3, as DNA: TGTGCCTGGAGTGTAACTCGGCGGGGGGCCAGGGATACGCAGTATTTT.

The chain carries TRBV7-9 and TRBJ1-5, with D unresolved. The germline V gene encodes CDR1 SEHNR and CDR2 FQNEAQ (reference sequence). The CDR3 covers 13 residues. The germline V and J ends were trimmed by 2 bases and 6 bases, with 8 bases remaining between them. CDR3: CASSLSSGQPQHF. CDR3 nucleotides: TGTGCCAGCAGCTTATCTTCGGGTCAGCCCCAGCATTTT.

The chain is built from TRBV23-1 and TRBJ2-4; D call uncertain. TRBV23-1 is reported as an ORF; its role is uncertain. V lost 4 bases and J lost 0, with 16 bases in between. The CDR3 is made up of 17 amino acids. This CDR3 is CASSPQIRFLAKNIQYF. Written as DNA, the CDR3 is TGCGCCAGCAGTCCCCAGATAAGGTTCTTAGCCAAAAACATTCAGTACTTC.

This chain joins TRBV14 and TRBJ2-5; D is ambiguous. This CDR3 contains 13 residues. Trimming took off 1 base at V and 6 bases at J, with 9 bases between the two ends. CDR1 is SGHDN and CDR2 is FVKESK in the germline V gene. CDR3 nucleotides: TGTGCCAGCAGCCAAGTGGGTTTTCAGACCCAGTACTTC. Translated: CASSQVGFQTQYF.

The chain carries TRBV13 and TRBJ2-1; D not certain. V was clipped by 1 base and J by 8 bases, with 9 bases between them. The CDR3 has 13 residues. Germline V lookup: CDR1 PRHDT, CDR2 FYEKMQ (reference sequence). The CDR3 nucleotides are TGTGCCAGCAGCTTAGAATACCGGGATGAGCAGTTCTTC. The encoded protein is CASSLEYRDEQFF.

This chain connects TRBV13 to TRBJ1-2; D is ambiguous. V shed 0 bases and J shed 2 bases, with 10 bases lying between them. CDR1 and CDR2 (germline): PRHDT, FYEKMQ (reference sequence). The CDR3 extends over 15 amino acids. The CDR3: CASSLGRERNYGYTF. CDR3 DNA: TGTGCCAGCAGCTTAGGCCGGGAGAGGAACTATGGCTACACCTTC.

This clone appeared once. The J gene is TRBJ2-1, the V gene TRBV9; no definite D call. V was trimmed by 0 bases and J by 5 bases, leaving 12 bases between them. There are 15 residues in the CDR3. Germline CDR1 reads SGDLS; CDR2 reads YYNGEE. CDR3 bases: TGTGCCAGCAGCGTAGGAGATTACGCGGACAATGAGCAGTTCTTC. Protein: CASSVGDYADNEQFF. The entire variable domain, with the rest obtained from reference TRBV9 and TRBJ2-1, is as follows: DSGVTQTPKHLITATGQRVTLRCSPRSGDLSVYWYQQSLDQGLQFLIQYYNGEERAKGNILERFSAQQFPDLHSELNLSSLELGDSALYFCASSVGDYADNEQFFGPGTRLTVL.